The present entry profiles one T cell receptor beta chain with its context. Deletions cut 4 bases from V and 1 base from J, with 10 bases between. The germline CDR1 and CDR2 sequences are SEHNR and FQNEAQ (reference sequence). There are 14 residues in the CDR3. The data were obtained in a study of shared clonotypes between healthy human individuals. Looking at the study overall: Those who served as donors were a couple of women and a few men between the ages of 18 and 49.

Assay execution took place at the deep level. Source study methods: ImmunoSEQ gave junction-only sequences without quality scores, so filtering differed. The repertoire was sequenced with immunoSEQ multiplex PCR; TCRdb's copy has only in-frame clones and lacks some. V and J calls and clone size are those listed in that table; D and trimming were worked out from the DNA. The data hold more than 400,000 clones, with 81% observed a single time. Genomic DNA for unsorted samples was obtained from tens of millions of PBMCs. This receptor was obtained from a woman in her 40s in good health. Some clones in this sample may be carry-over from other donors' samples. The sequenced sample was PBMCs. V is TRBV7-9 and J is TRBJ2-5; TRBD2 is a possible D gene (6 bases). CDR3 coding DNA: TGTGCCAGCAGCTACCGGGACTTCCAAGAGACCCAGTACTTC. It is translated as CASSYRDFQETQYF. Filled out from reference TRBV7-9 and TRBJ2-5, the complete variable domain reads DTGVSQNPRHKITKRGQNVTFRCDPISEHNRLYWYRQTLGQGPEFLTYFQNEAQLEKSRLLSDRFSAERPKGSFSTLEIQRTEQGDSAMYLCASSYRDFQETQYFGPGTRLLVL.